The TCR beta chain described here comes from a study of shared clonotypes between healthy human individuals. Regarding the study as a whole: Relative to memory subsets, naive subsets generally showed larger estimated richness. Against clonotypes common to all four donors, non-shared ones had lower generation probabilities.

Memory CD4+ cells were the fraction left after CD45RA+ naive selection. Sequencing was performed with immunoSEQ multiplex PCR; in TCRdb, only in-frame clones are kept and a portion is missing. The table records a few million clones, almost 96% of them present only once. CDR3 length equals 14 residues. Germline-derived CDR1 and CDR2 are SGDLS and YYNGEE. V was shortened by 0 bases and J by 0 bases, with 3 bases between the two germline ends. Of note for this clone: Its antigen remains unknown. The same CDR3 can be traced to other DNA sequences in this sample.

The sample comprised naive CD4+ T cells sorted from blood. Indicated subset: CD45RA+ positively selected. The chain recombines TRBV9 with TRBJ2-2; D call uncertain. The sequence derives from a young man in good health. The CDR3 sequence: CASSVAPNTGELFF. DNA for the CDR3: TGTGCCAGCAGCGTAGCTCCGAACACCGGGGAGCTGTTTTTT.